These T cell receptor beta chains were read from a single sample in a study of T cells after somatic rescue of genetic block. TCRdb's copy holds only in-frame clones and misses some; the assay was immunoSEQ multiplex PCR. There are almost 15,000 clones in the sample; about 70% occur only once, and around 26% lies in the top ten. Sequenced material: peripheral blood mononuclear cells (PBMCs). These receptors originate from a man between 18 and 35 years old. The CDR3 runs from the conserved cysteine through the conserved F or W. Size tells how often a clone was seen (once, few, many) or the class of an expanded clone, and some rows leave it out.

size: .; V: TRBV6-1; CDR3: CASSVARGNGGEKLFF
size: .; V: TRBV18; CDR3: CASSPRVHRADTQYF
size: few; V: TRBV5-1; CDR3: CASSLTGTGNYEQYF
size: .; V: TRBV5-4; CDR3: CASRRRGRLFTEAFF
size: .; V: TRBV7-3; CDR3: CASSPTGLEVETQYF
size: .; V: TRBV10-3; CDR3: CAISESLIGDQPQHF
size: few; V: TRBV10-2; CDR3: CASRGDYPPTNEKLFF
size: few; V: TRBV27; CDR3: CASSLFLAGGRNEQFF
size: .; V: TRBV6-5; CDR3: CASSYSGLYSGELFF
size: once; V: TRBV6-4; CDR3: CASSEGSGGIYNEQFF
size: .; V: TRBV19; CDR3: CASGETGGGNEQFF
size: .; V: TRBV28; CDR3: CASSLYLGGNEQFF
size: few; V: TRBV10-3; CDR3: CAISPGANYGYTF
size: .; V: TRBV29-1; CDR3: CSVESGRVGQGETQYF
size: .; V: TRBV4-1; CDR3: CASSQAVLAGGPNTQYF
size: .; V: TRBV20-1; CDR3: CSAFSGQPQHF
size: .; V: TRBV5-4; CDR3: CASSSDRSNEKLFF
size: few; V: TRBV19; CDR3: CASSIGENTEAFF
size: .; V: TRBV6-5; CDR3: CASSSFAGGPEEQYF
size: few; V: TRBV18; CDR3: CASSPPWGQIYGYTF
size: .; V: TRBV19; CDR3: CASSILGQAVSGNTIYF
size: few; V: TRBV4-1; CDR3: CASSQHSPFSGYTF
size: .; V: TRBV2; CDR3: CASSRLAGVETQYF
size: .; V: TRBV9; CDR3: CASASGGAPYNEQFF
size: .; V: TRBV5-4; CDR3: CASSSRGQGIYEQYF
size: .; V: TRBV5-1; CDR3: CASSLWTDEKLFF
size: .; V: TRBV11-2; CDR3: CASSLSVSSYNEQFF
size: .; V: TRBV6-1; CDR3: CATNRGFYSNQPQHF
size: .; V: TRBV5-8; CDR3: CASSSDIAGGWGQYF
size: .; V: TRBV9; CDR3: CASSSEGGITDTQYF
size: .; V: TRBV30; CDR3: CAWSVQGLLYQYF
size: .; V: TRBV5-4; CDR3: CASSLRLAGRDTQYF
size: few; V: TRBV4-1; CDR3: CASSQDRGRGSPLHF
size: .; V: TRBV2; CDR3: CASSVIGGYEQYF
size: .; V: TRBV5-4; CDR3: CASGTGPYEQYF
size: .; V: TRBV5-1; CDR3: CASSPGLAGEQYF
size: .; V: TRBV28; CDR3: CASSLSGNPAQYF
size: .; V: TRBV7-9; CDR3: CASSVLGGGSNTGELFF
size: .; V: TRBV29-1; CDR3: CSVVPGTGTPYSNQPQHF
size: once; V: TRBV7-9; CDR3: CASSSGQGGTGELFF
size: .; V: TRBV6-1; CDR3: CASTSSGSTYNEQFF